Listed below are T cell receptor beta chains from one sample, sequenced in a study of cytomegalovirus exposure and HLA in healthy donors. Some clones are missing from TCRdb's copy, which holds only in-frame ones; the method was immunoSEQ multiplex PCR. The sample includes fewer than 200,000 clones, roughly 79% of them seen just once. Specimen: PBMCs. The receptors stem from a male donor in good health and CMV-seropositive. Each CDR3 is given without its conserved first and last residue. Each record gives: V gene, J gene, D gene, CDR3 protein. A D gene is named only where the DNA matches it firmly.

TRBV19	TRBJ1-1	TRBD1	ASSIEVRGLGEAF
TRBV10-3	TRBJ1-4	TRBD1	AIRTGLNEKLF
TRBV5-1	TRBJ1-2	-	ASSSAGGDGYT
TRBV7-3	TRBJ2-5	-	ASSLSSSLLETQY
TRBV7-2	TRBJ2-5	-	ASSLDAAGGLVEETQY
TRBV5-1	TRBJ2-5	-	ASSLNGGLPQETQY
TRBV27	TRBJ1-5	-	ASSYSALQPQH
TRBV6-6	-	-	ASNSGAGEQY
TRBV18	TRBJ2-7	TRBD2	ASSPGRGDLREQY
TRBV6-5	TRBJ2-7	-	ASSPPGHSYEQY
TRBV2	TRBJ2-1	-	ASSGLSRGASEQF
TRBV4-2	TRBJ1-4	-	ASSPPGHPGEKLF
TRBV7-9	TRBJ2-5	TRBD1	SSSLGTGILETQY
TRBV29-1	TRBJ2-7	TRBD1	SVEGDREDYEQY
TRBV5-1	TRBJ2-2	TRBD1	ASSNPGTGHTGELF
TRBV6-1	TRBJ2-7	-	ASSTRGPYEQY
TRBV5-8	TRBJ2-7	-	ASSSFRLDGFGSYEQY
TRBV10-2	TRBJ2-7	-	ASSESASSYEQY
TRBV11-1	TRBJ2-1	TRBD2	ASSLASGVEQF
TRBV7-9	TRBJ2-2	TRBD2	WAAARTSGGRTGELF
TRBV5-4	TRBJ2-5	-	ASSLEEYETQY
TRBV10-3	TRBJ1-5	TRBD1	AIGRQGGNQPQH
TRBV18	TRBJ1-5	-	ASSSRENQPQH
TRBV6-1	TRBJ1-1	-	ASGTGNTEAF
TRBV7-3	TRBJ2-3	TRBD2	ASSLGGGEDTQY
TRBV11-3	TRBJ2-4	-	ASSLGADIQY
TRBV19	TRBJ2-1	TRBD2	ASSTGTRVYNEQF
TRBV18	TRBJ2-1	TRBD1	ASSLGTEFLNEQF
TRBV11-2	TRBJ1-1	-	ASSLVIEAF
TRBV6-5	TRBJ1-2	-	ASSYSVQGRYT
TRBV5-1	TRBJ1-2	-	ASSFRGAPGYGYT
TRBV11-2	TRBJ2-1	TRBD2	ASSSSGGANEQF
TRBV25-1	TRBJ2-1	-	ASSDQQASSIDNEQF
TRBV19	TRBJ2-7	-	ASSIVAGTYEQY
TRBV14	TRBJ1-2	-	ASSLLQTNYGYT
TRBV5-5	TRBJ2-3	-	ASSSLGTDTQY
TRBV5-1	TRBJ2-1	TRBD1	ASSFRTGDSYNEQF
TRBV5-1	TRBJ2-7	-	ASSLAGEEQY
TRBV30	TRBJ1-2	TRBD1	AWSVGGHYT
TRBV2	TRBJ1-2	-	ASSSDGYT
TRBV6-5	TRBJ2-7	-	ASSYRQSYEQY
TRBV7-9	TRBJ2-5	-	ASSPRGRETQY
TRBV7-3	TRBJ2-2	TRBD2	ASGLAGGRTGELF
TRBV6-1	TRBJ2-1	TRBD2	ATSELPYSGGISEQF
TRBV6-5	TRBJ1-5	TRBD1	ASSSRGRLGNQPQH
TRBV6-4	TRBJ1-1	TRBD1	ASSKQGGVTEAF
TRBV5-1	TRBJ2-7	TRBD2	ASSLGSGGIYEQY
TRBV19	TRBJ1-1	-	AQRREGGNTEAF
TRBV7-9	TRBJ1-2	-	ASSLASRGLNYGYT
TRBV7-8	TRBJ2-3	-	ASSLEESTTDTQY
TRBV27	TRBJ2-7	TRBD1	ASNRGTGFSYEQY
TRBV9	TRBJ2-2	TRBD2	ASSVESGGGTGELF
TRBV7-9	TRBJ1-2	-	ASRSTDSTNYGYT
TRBV4-1	TRBJ2-7	-	ASSQVNRDYEQY